This record looks at one TCR beta chain sequence and its context. The antigen is unknown. The data were obtained in a study of cytotoxic CD8 clonotypes in ibrutinib-treated CLL. The protocol was immunoSEQ multiplex PCR, while the TCRdb copy is restricted to in-frame clones and leaves out a portion. Among 150,000 to 200,000 clones listed, around nine tenths were seen once. The study, taken as a whole, reports: Starting clonality was above that of age-matched healthy donors and tracked circulating CD8+ T-cell counts.

CDR1 and CDR2 (germline): SGHRS, YFSETQ. Trimming took 3 bases from V and 4 from J, leaving 10 bases between them. This CDR3 contains 14 residues. The material sequenced was PBMCs, taken at disease progression, from a patient treated with ibrutinib. V and J are TRBV5-1 and TRBJ1-4; D not certain. The TCR sequence derives from a human donor with chronic lymphocytic leukemia. CDR3 amino acids: CASSWTYRNEKLFF. CDR3 DNA: TGCGCCAGCAGCTGGACGTACCGTAATGAAAAACTGTTTTTT.